These 11 T cell receptor beta chains originate from one sample sequenced in a study of shared T cell receptors in the human thymus. Generated by immunoSEQ multiplex PCR, the TCRdb table keeps only in-frame clones and is missing some. The sample holds almost 550,000 clones, 70% to 80% seen once. This same sample was also part of a study on human thymus T cells.

The sample consisted of thymocytes. These receptors all stem from a boy in the first two years of life with a congenital heart defect.

The chain joins TRBV7-9 to TRBJ1-2, with 7 bases lining up with TRBD1. CDR1 and CDR2 (germline): SEHNR, FQNEAQ (reference sequence). CDR3 length: 13 amino acids. The V gene end was trimmed by 8 bases and the J gene end by 6 bases; junction bases not matched to a gene: 9. This CDR3 reads CASQVRQGDGYTF. CDR3 in DNA: TGTGCCAGCCAAGTTCGCCAGGGGGATGGCTACACCTTC.

This clone occurred a few times. This chain joins TRBV18 and TRBJ2-3, with D unresolved. Germline V gene sequence: CDR1 KGHSH, CDR2 LQKENI. The ends were cut back, 3 bases at V and 2 bases at J, with 12 bases in the middle. This CDR3 region has 15 residues. The CDR3 region has the DNA TGTGCCAGCTCACCCCCCGCGGTTGCCACAGATACGCAGTATTTT. Its translation: CASSPPAVATDTQYF.

The chain links TRBV14 to TRBJ2-2; 7 bases are a match to TRBD1. V gave up 4 bases and J gave up 0 bases; unmatched junction bases: 5. Germline assignment: CDR1 SGHDN and CDR2 FVKESK. CDR3 length: 16 residues. For the CDR3, the DNA is TGTGCCAGCAGCCTACGGACAGGACCGAACACCGGGGAGCTGTTTTTT. Its translation: CASSLRTGPNTGELFF.

This chain uses TRBV11-2 with TRBJ2-7, with TRBD2 identical over 8 bases. J was trimmed by 4 bases and V by 5 bases; bases with no gene match: 7. CDR1 and CDR2 from the germline V gene are SGHAT and FQNNGV. This CDR3 region has 14 residues. Written as DNA, the CDR3 is TGTGCCAGCAGCCTCGGACTAGCACCTTACGAGCAGTACTTC. It yields the protein CASSLGLAPYEQYF.

V is TRBV4-1 and J is TRBJ2-7, with 14 bases lining up with TRBD2. After removal of 1 base from V and 1 base from J, the junction contained 6 bases not matched to a gene. CDR1 and CDR2 (germline): MGHRA, YSYEKL. The CDR3 runs 18 residues. In nucleotides, the CDR3 is TGCGCCAGCAGCCAAGTGACTAGCGGGAGGGCCTCTTCCTACGAGCAGTACTTC. It encodes CASSQVTSGRASSYEQYF.

This chain uses TRBV4-3 with TRBJ2-1, with 15 bases fitting TRBD2. Losses at the gene ends were 2 bases for V and 7 bases for J; bases not matched to a gene: 9. The germline V gene encodes CDR1 LGHNA and CDR2 YSLEER. This CDR3 comprises 18 residues. The DNA of the CDR3 is TGCGCCAGCAGCCAAAGCTTCTGGGGGACTAGCGGGAGGAATGAGCAGTTCTTC. Translated, it gives CASSQSFWGTSGRNEQFF.

The V and J genes are TRBV5-4 and TRBJ2-1; D is perhaps TRBD2 (5 bases). V was cut by 0 bases and J by 0 bases, with 10 bases left in between. The germline CDR1 and CDR2 sequences are SGHNT and YYREEE (reference sequence). This CDR3 has 16 residues. The chain's CDR3 is CASSLVGLPSYNEQFF. In DNA form, the CDR3 reads TGTGCCAGCAGCTTGGTAGGACTGCCCTCCTACAATGAGCAGTTCTTC.

The V and J genes are TRBV7-6 and TRBJ2-7, with D perhaps matching TRBD2 (6 bases). CDR3 length equals 12 residues. Trimming took off 8 bases at V and 4 bases at J, with 12 bases between the two ends. Germline V gene sequence: CDR1 SGHVS, CDR2 FNYEAQ. CDR3 nucleotides: TGTGCCAGCGTGTCGGGAGCTTACGAGCAGTACTTC. Translating gives CASVSGAYEQYF.

As concerns this clone: The sample contains more than one DNA sequence encoding this CDR3. The V and J genes are TRBV29-1 and TRBJ2-7; tentative D call: TRBD1 (5 bases). Trimming took off 2 bases at V and 1 base at J, with 6 bases between the two ends. Germline CDR1 SQVTM, CDR2 ANQGSEA. This CDR3 region has 12 residues. The CDR3 nucleotides read TGCAGCGTTGAACAGGGTTCCTACGAGCAGTACTTC. The encoded protein is CSVEQGSYEQYF.

This clone has a handful of counts. This rearrangement joins TRBV5-1 to TRBJ1-2; 7 bases fit TRBD1. CDR3 length equals 16 residues. V gave up 1 base and J gave up 3 bases; unmatched junction bases: 9. The germline V gene has CDR1 SGHRS and CDR2 YFSETQ. CDR3 region: CASSLYSTGAHYGYTF. As DNA, the CDR3 is TGCGCCAGCAGCTTGTACAGCACAGGGGCGCACTATGGCTACACCTTC.

The J gene is TRBJ2-2, the V gene TRBV5-6; the D is unclear. V lost 1 base to trimming and J lost 1 base, with 5 bases between them. The CDR3 sequence is 14 residues long. Germline-derived CDR1 and CDR2 are SGHDT and YYEEEE. This CDR3 is CASSLPGNTGELFF. For the CDR3, the DNA is TGTGCCAGCAGCTTGCCAGGGAACACCGGGGAGCTGTTTTTT.